These T cell receptor beta chains were read from a single sample in a study of CD8+ T cells in alopecia areata. Repertoires were generated with immunoSEQ multiplex PCR, while TCRdb's copy carries only in-frame clones and drops some. The data show roughly 210,000 clones, with roughly 40% seen just once and approximately 2.9% held by the top ten. Material: CD4+ T cells sorted from blood, obtained at approximately week 37, from a patient treated with tofacitinib. The receptors were gathered from a human donor with alopecia areata. The CDR3 runs from the conserved cysteine through the conserved F or W. A D gene is named only where the DNA matches it firmly. Clone size is stated in some rows and not others, as once, few, many or a class when expanded.

v_gene: TRBV27; j_gene: TRBJ1-5; abundance: few; d_gene: -; CDR3aa: CASSFSSQRRGQPQHF; CDR3nt: TGTGCCAGCAGTTTCTCCTCACAGAGACGGGGTCAGCCCCAGCATTTT
v_gene: TRBV2; j_gene: TRBJ1-3; abundance: -; d_gene: -; CDR3aa: CASREVGNTIYF; CDR3nt: TGTGCCAGCAGGGAGGTGGGAAACACCATATATTTT
v_gene: TRBV11-2; j_gene: TRBJ1-1; abundance: -; d_gene: TRBD1; CDR3aa: CASSLGSDRVEAFF; CDR3nt: TGTGCCAGCAGTTTAGGGTCGGACAGGGTTGAAGCTTTCTTT
v_gene: TRBV27; j_gene: TRBJ1-1; abundance: few; d_gene: -; CDR3aa: CASSLRTVDRSEAFF; CDR3nt: TGTGCCAGCAGTTTACGGACTGTTGATAGGTCTGAAGCTTTCTTT
v_gene: TRBV7-2; j_gene: TRBJ2-7; abundance: few; d_gene: -; CDR3aa: CASSLVSRSLNYEQYF; CDR3nt: TGTGCCAGCAGCTTAGTCAGCAGGAGCTTAAACTACGAGCAGTACTTC
v_gene: TRBV7-2; j_gene: TRBJ2-1; abundance: few; d_gene: TRBD2; CDR3aa: CASSRGLAGFSVLF; CDR3nt: TGTGCCAGCAGCCGGGGACTAGCGGGGTTCTCGGTGCTCTTC
v_gene: TRBV7-2; j_gene: TRBJ2-1; abundance: once; d_gene: -; CDR3aa: CASSRDWSSYNEQFF; CDR3nt: TGTGCCAGCAGCCGCGACTGGAGCTCCTACAATGAGCAGTTCTTC
v_gene: TRBV30; j_gene: TRBJ2-7; abundance: -; d_gene: TRBD1; CDR3aa: CAWSVAGTGGYEQYF; CDR3nt: TGTGCCTGGAGTGTGGCCGGGACAGGGGGCTACGAGCAGTACTTC
v_gene: TRBV4-2; j_gene: TRBJ1-5; abundance: -; d_gene: TRBD1; CDR3aa: CASSHPGQSNQPQHF; CDR3nt: TGTGCCAGCAGCCACCCGGGACAGAGCAATCAGCCCCAGCATTTT
v_gene: TRBV19; j_gene: TRBJ1-2; abundance: -; d_gene: -; CDR3aa: CASRGRPAGYTF; CDR3nt: TGTGCCAGTAGAGGCAGACCGGCCGGCTACACCTTC
v_gene: TRBV19; j_gene: TRBJ2-7; abundance: -; d_gene: -; CDR3aa: CASSIGGTLSYEQYF; CDR3nt: TGTGCCAGTAGTATCGGGGGGACACTCTCCTACGAGCAGTACTTC
v_gene: TRBV7-8; j_gene: TRBJ1-1; abundance: once; d_gene: TRBD1; CDR3aa: CASSATGYTEAFF; CDR3nt: TGTGCCAGCAGCGCGACAGGGTACACTGAAGCTTTCTTT
v_gene: TRBV5-6; j_gene: TRBJ2-3; abundance: medium-sized; d_gene: TRBD2; CDR3aa: CASSPTTSGIRTDTQYF; CDR3nt: TGTGCCAGCAGCCCAACGACTAGCGGGATACGCACAGATACGCAGTATTTT
v_gene: TRBV7-2; j_gene: TRBJ2-3; abundance: -; d_gene: TRBD2; CDR3aa: CASSSLAGAADTQYF; CDR3nt: TGTGCCAGCAGCTCCCTAGCGGGAGCAGCAGATACGCAGTATTTT
v_gene: TRBV11-2; j_gene: TRBJ1-1; abundance: few; d_gene: -; CDR3aa: CASSLDLRRMPEAFF; CDR3nt: TGTGCCAGCAGCTTAGATCTCCGGAGAATGCCTGAAGCTTTCTTT
v_gene: TRBV7-9; j_gene: TRBJ1-4; abundance: few; d_gene: -; CDR3aa: CASSLGQPANEKLFF; CDR3nt: TGTGCCAGCAGCCTCGGACAGCCGGCTAATGAAAAACTGTTTTTT
v_gene: TRBV19; j_gene: TRBJ1-1; abundance: -; d_gene: -; CDR3aa: CASSIEKGDTEAFF; CDR3nt: TGTGCCAGTAGTATCGAAAAGGGGGACACTGAAGCTTTCTTT
v_gene: TRBV7-9; j_gene: TRBJ2-2; abundance: -; d_gene: TRBD2; CDR3aa: CASSRTSGRTGELFF; CDR3nt: TGTGCCAGCAGCCGGACTAGCGGGAGGACCGGGGAGCTGTTTTTT
v_gene: TRBV7-2; j_gene: TRBJ2-7; abundance: few; d_gene: -; CDR3aa: CASSLGGRSLYEQYF; CDR3nt: TGTGCCAGCAGCTTAGGAGGGAGAAGTCTCTACGAGCAGTACTTC
v_gene: TRBV4-3; j_gene: TRBJ2-7; abundance: many; d_gene: TRBD2; CDR3aa: CASSLRYSGRYEQYF; CDR3nt: TGCGCCAGCAGCCTGCGTTATAGCGGGAGGTACGAGCAGTACTTC
v_gene: TRBV5-1; j_gene: TRBJ2-3; abundance: -; d_gene: -; CDR3aa: CASSSGGTDTQYF; CDR3nt: TGCGCCAGCAGCTCTGGGGGGACAGATACGCAGTATTTT
v_gene: TRBV4-3; j_gene: TRBJ2-4; abundance: -; d_gene: -; CDR3aa: CASSQTHLSAAELAKNIQYF; CDR3nt: TGCGCCAGCAGCCAAACCCACTTAAGTGCCGCGGAACTAGCCAAAAACATTCAGTACTTC
v_gene: TRBV30; j_gene: TRBJ1-2; abundance: -; d_gene: TRBD1; CDR3aa: CAWNRDRTNYGYTF; CDR3nt: TGTGCCTGGAACCGGGACAGGACTAACTATGGCTACACCTTC
v_gene: TRBV9; j_gene: TRBJ2-6; abundance: -; d_gene: -; CDR3aa: CASSVRDSGANVLTF; CDR3nt: TGTGCCAGCAGCGTACGGGACTCTGGGGCCAACGTCCTGACTTTC
v_gene: TRBV7-9; j_gene: TRBJ1-4; abundance: few; d_gene: -; CDR3aa: CASSHPDMGEKLFF; CDR3nt: TGTGCCAGCAGCCACCCAGATATGGGTGAAAAACTGTTTTTT
v_gene: TRBV18; j_gene: TRBJ2-1; abundance: -; d_gene: -; CDR3aa: CASSPPSEREQFF; CDR3nt: TGTGCCAGCTCACCACCGTCCGAAAGGGAGCAGTTCTTC
v_gene: TRBV9; j_gene: TRBJ1-5; abundance: -; d_gene: -; CDR3aa: CASSVGHF; CDR3nt: TGTGCCAGCAGCGTGGGACATTTT
v_gene: TRBV6-6; j_gene: TRBJ1-1; abundance: few; d_gene: TRBD1; CDR3aa: CASKGTGVLSEAFF; CDR3nt: TGTGCCAGCAAGGGGACAGGGGTATTGTCTGAAGCTTTCTTT
v_gene: TRBV15; j_gene: TRBJ2-7; abundance: -; d_gene: TRBD1; CDR3aa: CATSRNTGAYEQYF; CDR3nt: TGTGCCACCAGCAGAAATACAGGGGCATACGAGCAGTACTTC
v_gene: TRBV20-1; j_gene: TRBJ2-7; abundance: -; d_gene: -; CDR3aa: CSAGPAGPYF; CDR3nt: TGCAGTGCGGGGCCGGCGGGGCCGTACTTC
v_gene: TRBV6-5; j_gene: TRBJ1-2; abundance: -; d_gene: TRBD1; CDR3aa: CASRQGSYGYTF; CDR3nt: TGTGCCAGTCGACAGGGTTCCTATGGCTACACCTTC
v_gene: TRBV29-1; j_gene: TRBJ2-5; abundance: -; d_gene: -; CDR3aa: CSVGDTVAQYF; CDR3nt: TGCAGCGTGGGGGACACCGTCGCCCAGTACTTC
v_gene: TRBV25-1; j_gene: TRBJ2-7; abundance: few; d_gene: -; CDR3aa: CASSAELAREQYF; CDR3nt: TGTGCCAGCAGCGCGGAACTAGCTCGAGAGCAGTACTTC
v_gene: TRBV20-1; j_gene: TRBJ2-3; abundance: -; d_gene: -; CDR3aa: CSASTDTQYF; CDR3nt: TGCAGTGCGAGCACAGATACGCAGTATTTT
v_gene: TRBV28; j_gene: TRBJ1-4; abundance: few; d_gene: -; CDR3aa: CASGATNEKLFF; CDR3nt: TGTGCCAGCGGGGCAACTAATGAAAAACTGTTTTTT
v_gene: TRBV7-2; j_gene: TRBJ2-5; abundance: few; d_gene: -; CDR3aa: CASSRSKQETQYF; CDR3nt: TGTGCCAGCAGCCGAAGTAAACAAGAGACCCAGTACTTC
v_gene: TRBV18; j_gene: TRBJ1-4; abundance: few; d_gene: -; CDR3aa: CASSVSGQSSEKLFF; CDR3nt: TGTGCCAGCTCAGTTTCGGGACAATCGAGTGAAAAACTGTTTTTT
v_gene: TRBV29-1; j_gene: TRBJ2-5; abundance: few; d_gene: TRBD1; CDR3aa: CSANRQGQTQYF; CDR3nt: TGCAGCGCCAATAGACAGGGGCAGACCCAGTACTTC
v_gene: TRBV5-1; j_gene: TRBJ2-3; abundance: -; d_gene: -; CDR3aa: CASRPDSNTQYF; CDR3nt: TGCGCCAGCAGGCCCGATTCAAATACGCAGTATTTT
v_gene: TRBV28; j_gene: TRBJ2-5; abundance: few; d_gene: TRBD1; CDR3aa: CASSFGQGIGETQYF; CDR3nt: TGTGCCAGCAGTTTCGGACAGGGTATCGGGGAGACCCAGTACTTC
v_gene: TRBV19; j_gene: TRBJ2-7; abundance: -; d_gene: TRBD2; CDR3aa: CASSRRASGIDEQYF; CDR3nt: TGTGCCAGTAGTCGTAGGGCTAGCGGGATCGACGAGCAGTACTTC
v_gene: TRBV28; j_gene: TRBJ2-7; abundance: -; d_gene: -; CDR3aa: CASSLPGLYEQYF; CDR3nt: TGTGCCAGCAGTTTGCCAGGGCTATACGAGCAGTACTTC
v_gene: TRBV28; j_gene: TRBJ2-2; abundance: few; d_gene: -; CDR3aa: CASSWPAGVSGELFF; CDR3nt: TGTGCCAGCAGTTGGCCGGCAGGGGTGTCCGGGGAGCTGTTTTTT
v_gene: TRBV11-3; j_gene: TRBJ2-5; abundance: -; d_gene: -; CDR3aa: CASSSMKGGGTQYF; CDR3nt: TGTGCCAGCAGCTCCATGAAAGGGGGGGGGACCCAGTACTTC
v_gene: TRBV30; j_gene: TRBJ1-5; abundance: -; d_gene: -; CDR3aa: CAWSARLSDQPQHF; CDR3nt: TGTGCCTGGAGTGCCCGACTGAGCGATCAGCCCCAGCATTTT
v_gene: TRBV4-1; j_gene: TRBJ2-7; abundance: -; d_gene: TRBD2; CDR3aa: CASSQDTPVDIAGGSYEQYF; CDR3nt: TGCGCCAGCAGCCAAGATACACCAGTAGATATAGCGGGAGGATCCTACGAGCAGTACTTC
v_gene: TRBV7-2; j_gene: TRBJ2-7; abundance: -; d_gene: -; CDR3aa: CASSLTRDMGEQYF; CDR3nt: TGTGCCAGCAGCTTAACGAGGGACATGGGAGAGCAGTACTTC
v_gene: TRBV28; j_gene: TRBJ1-5; abundance: few; d_gene: TRBD1; CDR3aa: CASMGTVDNQPQHF; CDR3nt: TGTGCCAGCATGGGGACAGTAGACAATCAGCCCCAGCATTTT
v_gene: TRBV19; j_gene: TRBJ1-5; abundance: few; d_gene: TRBD1; CDR3aa: CASTLGQSNQPQHF; CDR3nt: TGTGCCAGCACTCTGGGACAGAGCAATCAGCCCCAGCATTTT
v_gene: TRBV2; j_gene: TRBJ2-4; abundance: -; d_gene: -; CDR3aa: CASSEGGAKNIQYF; CDR3nt: TGTGCCAGCAGTGAAGGGGGAGCCAAAAACATTCAGTACTTC
v_gene: TRBV18; j_gene: TRBJ1-5; abundance: few; d_gene: -; CDR3aa: CASSPGREEPQHF; CDR3nt: TGTGCCAGCTCACCCGGCAGAGAGGAGCCCCAGCATTTT